A selection of T cell receptor beta chains follows, all from one sample in a study of T cell changes during pregnancy in multiple sclerosis. Here immunoSEQ multiplex PCR was the method, and the copy in TCRdb shows in-frame clones only, minus some. The sample includes about 40,000 clones, roughly 90% seen only once; the top ten take over 10%. The source was CD8+ T cells from peripheral blood mononuclear cells, collected in the first trimester of pregnancy. Receptors were obtained from a female donor with multiple sclerosis, enrolled in a pregnancy study. Both conserved end residues are part of each CDR3. The order of the fields is D gene, J gene, V gene, clone size, CDR3 DNA, CDR3 protein. D genes are given only for firm matches. Rows give clone size only sometimes, using once, few, many, or a class for an expanded clone.

>NA|TRBJ1-6|TRBV18|NA
TGTGCCAGCCCTGGCCCGGCGGGTTCTAATTCACCCCTCCACTTT
CASPGPAGSNSPLHF
>NA|TRBJ1-4|TRBV13|NA
TGTGCCAGCAGCTTATCGGAGGGCGCGGGTGAAAAACTGTTTTTT
CASSLSEGAGEKLFF
>NA|TRBJ2-5|TRBV9|NA
TGTGCCAGCAGCGGGAGGGACCAAGAAGAGACCCAGTACTTC
CASSGRDQEETQYF
>TRBD1|TRBJ2-7|TRBV7-9|NA
TGTGCCAGCAGCTCCGACAGGGTCTCCTACGAGCAGTACTTC
CASSSDRVSYEQYF
>TRBD2|TRBJ2-2|TRBV5-1|NA
TGCGCCAGCAGCTTGAGGCGGCTAGCGGGGTCGGATTTGAACACCGGGGAGCTGTTTTTT
CASSLRRLAGSDLNTGELFF
>TRBD2|TRBJ2-3|TRBV7-2|NA
TGTGCCAGCAGCTTATTAGGCGGGGGGGCTGCAGATACGCAGTATTTT
CASSLLGGGAADTQYF
>TRBD1|TRBJ2-7|TRBV5-1|NA
TGCGCCAGCAGCTTCCGGGACAGTCTACCCTACGAGCAGTACTTC
CASSFRDSLPYEQYF
>NA|TRBJ1-5|TRBV19|NA
TGTGCCAGTAGTATAGTATTGGAGGGAACGAGGGCCCAGCATTTT
CASSIVLEGTRAQHF
>TRBD1|TRBJ2-1|TRBV27|NA
TGTGCCAGCAGTCCCGAGGTCCAGGGGGAATCCTACAGGGAGCAGTTCTTC
CASSPEVQGESYREQFF
>TRBD2|TRBJ2-5|TRBV9|NA
TGTGCCAGCAGCCTAGCGGGGTCCCAAGAGACCCAGTACTTC
CASSLAGSQETQYF
>NA|TRBJ2-3|TRBV5-6|NA
TGTGCCAGCAGCGTGGGACTTGGTACAGATACGCAGTATTTT
CASSVGLGTDTQYF
>NA|TRBJ1-1|TRBV4-1|NA
TGCGCCAGTAAATCGGGGGAGCTAAACACTGAAGCTTTCTTT
CASKSGELNTEAFF
>TRBD1|TRBJ2-3|TRBV5-6|once
TGTGCCAGCAGCTCCGGGACAGGGGTGGCAGATACGCAGTATTTT
CASSSGTGVADTQYF
>TRBD1|TRBJ1-2|TRBV27|NA
TGTGCCAGCAGTTCCCGACAGGGACCTTATGGCTACACCTTC
CASSSRQGPYGYTF
>TRBD2|TRBJ2-3|TRBV9|NA
TGTGCCAGCAGCGGACCCCAGTCGGGTTGGACTAGCGGGGGGGCAATAGATACGCAGTATTTT
CASSGPQSGWTSGGAIDTQYF
>NA|TRBJ1-6|TRBV2|NA
TGTGCCAGCAGTGAAGCAAGATGGGCAGACAATTCACCCCTCCACTTT
CASSEARWADNSPLHF
>TRBD1|TRBJ1-1|TRBV2|NA
TGTGCCAGCAGCCGGACAGGGGTTAACACTGAAGCTTTCTTT
CASSRTGVNTEAFF
>NA|TRBJ2-5|TRBV19|NA
TGTGCCAGTAGTATAGAGGGGGGGGGACAGGTTATGGAGACCCAGTACTTC
CASSIEGGGQVMETQYF
>NA|TRBJ2-5|TRBV6-6|NA
TGTGCCAGCAGTTACTCTCTAGGAGCGACCCAGTACTTC
CASSYSLGATQYF
>TRBD1|TRBJ1-6|TRBV4-1|NA
TGCGCCAGCAGCCAACCCGACAGGGTTGACTCACCCCTCCACTTT
CASSQPDRVDSPLHF
>NA|TRBJ2-5|TRBV9|NA
TGTGCCAGCAGCGTAGCCCCCCCAGGGGATGTAGGAGAGACCCAGTACTTC
CASSVAPPGDVGETQYF
>TRBD2|TRBJ2-4|TRBV2|NA
TGTGCCAGCAGACCATCTGCGGGGGGGCGGGCCAAAAACATTCAGTACTTC
CASRPSAGGRAKNIQYF
>NA|TRBJ2-1|TRBV29-1|NA
TGCAGCGTTACCAGGCCGAATGAGCAGTTCTTC
CSVTRPNEQFF
>TRBD1|TRBJ2-7|TRBV2|NA
TGTGCCAGCAAACGGACAGGGAGCTACGAGCAGTACTTC
CASKRTGSYEQYF
>TRBD2|TRBJ2-1|TRBV29-1|NA
TGCAGCGCGGGGACTAGCGGGGGGGCGAATGAGCAGTTCTTC
CSAGTSGGANEQFF
>NA|TRBJ2-7|TRBV29-1|NA
TGCAGCGTCCGAAGCGGGACAGGCTACGAGCAGTACTTC
CSVRSGTGYEQYF
>TRBD1|TRBJ1-2|TRBV9|NA
TGTGCCAGCAGCACACCCCAGGGGGCTGCTAACTATGGCTACACCTTC
CASSTPQGAANYGYTF
>TRBD1|TRBJ2-5|TRBV13|NA
TGTGCCAGCAGCTTGCGACAGGGTGGGGAGACCCAGTACTTC
CASSLRQGGETQYF
>NA|TRBJ2-7|TRBV25-1|once
TGTGCCAGCAGTGATTCAGGGGTCTACGAGCAGTACTTC
CASSDSGVYEQYF
>NA|TRBJ1-1|TRBV5-1|NA
TGCGCCAGCAGCTTATCAGACATGAACACTGAAGCTTTCTTT
CASSLSDMNTEAFF
>TRBD1|TRBJ2-2|TRBV14|NA
TGTGCCAGCAGCCCCCGGGACAGGGTCAACACCGGGGAGCTGTTTTTT
CASSPRDRVNTGELFF